The 17 T cell receptor beta chains listed next were all sequenced from one sample in a study of T cells in narcolepsy. Assay: immunoSEQ multiplex PCR; the TCRdb copy retains only in-frame clones and omits some. The sample contains 25,000 or so clones, 75% to 85% of which appear only once. The sequenced sample was memory (CD45RA-) CD4+ T cells from blood. The source of these receptors is a human donor in good health.

This chain uses TRBV6-5 with TRBJ2-5, with D perhaps given as TRBD1 or TRBD2 (5 bases each). The DNA end lines up better with TRBJ2-7; the J call may be wrong. Germline V gene lookup returns CDR1 MNHEY and CDR2 SVGAGI. The CDR3 runs 15 residues. CDR3 sequence: CASSSGNFGAYEQYF. DNA for the CDR3: TGTGCCAGCAGCTCAGGGAATTTCGGGGCCTACGAGCAGTACTTC.

The chain has TRBV10-3 and TRBJ1-5; TRBD1 matches 7 bases. Germline V gene sequence: CDR1 ENHRY, CDR2 SYGVKD. There are 15 residues in the CDR3. The J segment lost 7 bases and the V segment lost 2 bases, leaving 8 bases of the junction unmatched. The CDR3 here is CAISEQGGVWQPQHF. CDR3 in DNA: TGTGCCATCAGTGAGCAGGGGGGGGTCTGGCAGCCCCAGCATTTT.

There are a few counts of this clone. The chain employs TRBV10-3 and TRBJ2-7; TRBD2 is a possible D gene (9 bases). Germline V CDR1 and CDR2: ENHRY, SYGVKD. The ends were cut back, 9 bases at V and 2 bases at J, with 20 bases in the middle. The CDR3 is 15 amino acids. CDR3 in amino acids: CAMGQVAGVAYEQYF. For the CDR3, the DNA is TGTGCCATGGGACAGGTAGCGGGAGTAGCCTACGAGCAGTACTTC.

The chain combines TRBV4-2 with TRBJ1-6, with D possibly matching TRBD1 (6 bases). The CDR3 is 15 amino acids. V lost 0 bases and J lost 8, with 11 bases in between. Germline V gene data show CDR1 as LGHNA and CDR2 as YNFKEQ. CDR3 residues: CASSQDQGGDSPLHF. The CDR3 nucleotides read TGTGCCAGCAGCCAAGATCAAGGGGGTGATTCACCCCTCCACTTT.

This chain links TRBV15 with TRBJ1-3, with a possible D match to TRBD1 (6 bases). V lost 0 bases, J lost 3 bases, and 12 bases lay in between. Germline CDR1 LNHNV, CDR2 YYDKDF (reference sequence). The CDR3 is 16 amino acids. The CDR3 DNA is TGTGCCACCAGCAGAGATTTCAGGGGAGTTGGAAACACCATATATTTT. Amino acids: CATSRDFRGVGNTIYF.

Here the CDR3 DNA reads TGTGCCAGCAGCCGGGATAGCGGATACAATGAGCAGTTCTTC. It is translated as CASSRDSGYNEQFF. The V and J genes are TRBV5-5 and TRBJ2-1, with D maybe TRBD2 (6 bases). Germline V lookup: CDR1 SGHKS, CDR2 YYEKEE (reference sequence). The V gene lost 4 bases and the J gene lost 4 bases, with 12 bases spanning the gap. The CDR3 sequence is 14 residues long.

The chain couples TRBV11-3 to TRBJ2-2; 7 bases line up with TRBD1. Germline values: CDR1 SGHNT, CDR2 YENEEA. V gave up 5 bases and J gave up 2 bases; unmatched junction bases: 5. The CDR3 spans 15 residues. CDR3 sequence reads: CASSKGTDNTGELFF. CDR3 sequence (DNA): TGTGCCAGCAGCAAAGGGACAGATAACACCGGGGAGCTGTTTTTT.

The rearrangement uses TRBV9 and TRBJ2-7, with 11 bases matching TRBD2. CDR1 is SGDLS, CDR2 YYNGEE, per germline. The CDR3 totals 16 residues. The ends lost 0 bases at V and 2 bases at J; junction bases unmatched: 4. CDR3 sequence (DNA): TGTGCCAGCAGCGTAGGCCGTAGCGGGAGGGCCTACGAGCAGTACTTC. Protein product: CASSVGRSGRAYEQYF.

The chain recombines TRBV28 with TRBJ1-5; D is unresolved. The germline CDR1 and CDR2 sequences are MDHEN and SYDVKM. V lost 8 bases, J lost 4 bases, and 12 bases lay in between. This CDR3 comprises 13 residues. The CDR3 region is CASWLTPNQPQHF. The CDR3 DNA reads TGTGCCAGCTGGCTTACCCCAAATCAGCCCCAGCATTTT.

The rearrangement uses TRBV5-1 and TRBJ1-4, with D tentatively TRBD1 (5 bases). The CDR3 totals 14 residues. Between the trimmed V and J ends, which lost 2 bases and 4 bases, there was a span of 9 bases. CDR1 is SGHRS, CDR2 YFSETQ, per germline. CDR3 region: CASSFGGINEKLFF. In DNA, the CDR3 is TGCGCCAGCAGCTTCGGGGGGATTAATGAAAAACTGTTTTTT.

This rearrangement joins TRBV19 to TRBJ2-1, with TRBD2 matching 10 bases. Trimming cost V 4 bases and J 0 bases; bases outside gene matches: 9. Germline loops: CDR1 LNHDA, CDR2 SQIVND (reference sequence). The CDR3 totals 18 residues. The CDR3 DNA reads TGTGCCAGTAGTACCAGCGGGAGGGCCTTCGGCTCCTACAATGAGCAGTTCTTC. This translates into CASSTSGRAFGSYNEQFF.

Comment on this clone: One end of the junction varies from germline; a read error may be responsible. The V and J genes are TRBV5-5 and TRBJ2-1; D is uncertain. The CDR3 loop spans 13 amino acids. Germline V CDR1 and CDR2: SGHKS, YYEKEE (reference sequence). DNA for the CDR3: TGTGCCAGCAGCTTAGGTGGTTACAGTGAGCAGTTCTTC. This codes for CASSLGGYSEQFF.

This chain uses TRBV4-3 with TRBJ2-2; possible D gene TRBD2, 6 bases. The CDR3 has 15 amino acids. Looked up from germline, CDR1 is LGHNA and CDR2 is YSLEER. The V end lost 3 bases, the J end lost 4 bases, and 12 bases lay between the germline ends. In DNA form, the CDR3 reads TGCGCCAGCAGCCACCATGGGGGGAGCACCGGGGAGCTGTTTTTT. Protein product: CASSHHGGSTGELFF.

V and J are TRBV27 and TRBJ2-7; D is ambiguous. This CDR3 has 13 residues. V was shortened by 10 bases and J by 2 bases, with 15 bases between the two germline ends. Germline V gene data show CDR1 as MNHEY and CDR2 as SMNVEV (reference sequence). The CDR3, as DNA: TGTGCCACACCCCCAGCGCTCACCTACGAGCAGTACTTC. Translating it yields CATPPALTYEQYF.

This sequence joins TRBV6-5 and TRBJ1-4; D unclear. Germline V gene data show CDR1 as MNHEY and CDR2 as SVGAGI. The CDR3 has 13 residues. The germline V and J ends were trimmed by 5 bases and 3 bases, with 7 bases remaining between them. The CDR3 bases are TGTGCCAGCAGTAGGCAAGCTAATGAAAAACTGTTTTTT. It is translated as CASSRQANEKLFF.

The V and J genes are TRBV2 and TRBJ1-5; the match to TRBD1 covers 11 bases. CDR3 size: 14 residues. With 6 bases clipped from V and 7 bases from J, the junction kept 5 bases outside the gene matches. The V gene's germline CDR1 is SNHLY and CDR2 FYNNEI. The CDR3 here is CASSGQGARQPQHF. The CDR3 DNA sequence: TGTGCCAGCAGCGGACAGGGGGCACGGCAGCCCCAGCATTTT.

The chain carries TRBV7-2 and TRBJ2-1, with 11 nucleotides matching TRBD2. CDR1 and CDR2 (germline): SGHTA, FQGNSA. The trim removed 5 bases at V and 2 bases at J, leaving 8 bases unmatched. The CDR3 contains 17 residues. CDR3 DNA sequence: TGTGCCAGCAGCCAAAAGGCGGGACTAGCGGCCTACAATGAGCAGTTCTTC. It encodes CASSQKAGLAAYNEQFF.